The clone carrying this T cell receptor (beta chain) was recorded at least ten times. This specimen belongs to a study of spatial heterogeneity in lung cancer. About the study: The mean occurrence of each unique TCR and UMI combination in raw reads exceeded nine.

The time point denotes: blood at routine non-recurrence follow-up after resection. The study sequenced unsorted whole RNA from tumor, nontumor lung or frozen PBMC. The library protocol tagged each TCR cDNA with a unique molecular identifier. A single record per CDR3 protein comes from TCRdb applying MiXCR to the 5' RACE reads. Of some 120,000 distinct CDR3 sequences in the sample, 12% are singletons; the top ten hold roughly 17%. The CDR3 covers 15 residues. V was clipped by 0 bases and J by 6 bases, with 14 bases between them. Germline CDR1 and CDR2: DFQATT and SNEGSKA (reference sequence). The specimen comprised PBMCs, sampled at follow-up. This TCR was recovered from a male donor with early-stage non-small cell lung cancer. The rearrangement uses TRBV20-1 and TRBJ2-2; weak D call: TRBD1 (6 bases). The CDR3 loop reads CSAREGAFGAGELFF. The CDR3 nucleotides are TGCAGTGCTAGAGAGGGGGCCTTCGGGGCCGGGGAGCTGTTTTTT.